The 5 T cell receptor beta chains listed next were all sequenced from one sample in a study of blood T cell repertoires in COVID-19. Sequencing was performed with immunoSEQ multiplex PCR; in TCRdb, only in-frame clones are kept and a portion is missing. Of 270,000 or so clones listed, approximately 89% are singletons. The sample taken for sequencing was peripheral blood. These receptors all stem from a woman aged 40 to 55 who had recovered from COVID-19.

This sequence joins TRBV7-2 and TRBJ2-3, with TRBD1 matching over 7 bases. The germline V gene has CDR1 SGHTA and CDR2 FQGNSA. This CDR3 comprises 15 residues. Trimming cost V 3 bases and J 2 bases; bases outside gene matches: 5. The CDR3 bases are TGTGCCAGCAGCTTCGAGACAGGGTTCACAGATACGCAGTATTTT. The encoded protein is CASSFETGFTDTQYF.

The rearrangement joins TRBV28 to TRBJ1-1; 7 bases align to TRBD1. CDR1 is MDHEN, CDR2 SYDVKM, per germline. With 8 bases clipped from V and 3 bases from J, the junction kept 6 bases outside the gene matches. CDR3 length: 13 residues. CDR3 residues: CASCTGVYTEAFF. CDR3 in DNA: TGTGCCAGCTGTACAGGGGTATACACTGAAGCTTTCTTT.

J is TRBJ2-1 and V is TRBV7-7, with 11 positions matching TRBD2. The germline CDR1 and CDR2 sequences are SSHAT and FNYEAQ (reference sequence). The CDR3 is 13 amino acids. Losses at the gene ends were 3 bases for V and 10 bases for J; bases not matched to a gene: 2. CDR3 sequence reads: CASSFTSGGEQFF. The CDR3 DNA reads TGTGCCAGCAGCTTCACTAGCGGGGGAGAGCAGTTCTTC.

The chain links TRBV6-5 to TRBJ2-7, with D possibly TRBD1 on 5 matching bases. CDR3 length: 12 residues. Trimming took 6 bases from V and 3 from J, leaving 9 bases between them. Germline V CDR1 and CDR2: MNHEY, SVGAGI. This CDR3 reads CASSSDSYEQYF. Written as DNA, the CDR3 is TGTGCCAGCAGCAGTGACAGCTACGAGCAGTACTTC.

CDR3 sequence: CASSVAGRGGPYNEQFF. Here the CDR3 DNA reads TGTGCCAGCAGCGTAGCTGGGCGGGGGGGCCCCTACAATGAGCAGTTCTTC. The gene calls are TRBV9 and TRBJ2-1, with TRBD2 matching over 9 bases. The CDR3 length is 17 residues. Looked up from germline, CDR1 is SGDLS and CDR2 is YYNGEE. V dropped 0 bases and J dropped 2; count of bases not matched to a gene: 6.